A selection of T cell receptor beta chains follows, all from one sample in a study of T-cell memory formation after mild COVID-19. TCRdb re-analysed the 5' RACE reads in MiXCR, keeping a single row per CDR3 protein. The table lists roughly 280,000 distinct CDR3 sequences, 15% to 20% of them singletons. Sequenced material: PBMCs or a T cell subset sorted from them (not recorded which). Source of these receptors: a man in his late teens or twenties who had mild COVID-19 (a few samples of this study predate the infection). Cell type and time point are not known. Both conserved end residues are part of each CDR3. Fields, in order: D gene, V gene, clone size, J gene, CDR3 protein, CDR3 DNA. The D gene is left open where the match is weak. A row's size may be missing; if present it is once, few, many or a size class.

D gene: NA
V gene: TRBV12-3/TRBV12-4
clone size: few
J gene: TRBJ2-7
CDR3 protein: CASSFAFSYEQYF
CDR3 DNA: TGTGCCAGCAGTTTCGCCTTCTCCTACGAGCAGTACTTC

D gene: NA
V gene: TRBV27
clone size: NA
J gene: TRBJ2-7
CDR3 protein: CASSGPGEQYF
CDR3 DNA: TGTGCCAGCAGTGGACCCGGCGAGCAGTACTTC

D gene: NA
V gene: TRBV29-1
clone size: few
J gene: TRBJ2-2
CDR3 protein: CSVGRTVNTGELFF
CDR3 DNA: TGCAGCGTTGGCCGGACAGTGAACACCGGGGAGCTGTTTTTT

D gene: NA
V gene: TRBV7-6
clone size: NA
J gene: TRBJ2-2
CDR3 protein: CASSPTSGTGELFF
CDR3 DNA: TGTGCCAGCAGCCCCACTTCGGGCACCGGGGAGCTGTTTTTT

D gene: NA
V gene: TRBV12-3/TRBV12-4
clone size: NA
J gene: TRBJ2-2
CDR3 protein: CASSLEFGGELFF
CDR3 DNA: TGTGCCAGCAGTTTAGAATTTGGCGGGGAGCTGTTTTTT

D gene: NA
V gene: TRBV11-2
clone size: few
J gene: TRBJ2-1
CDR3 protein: CASSQARHNEQFF
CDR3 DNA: TGTGCCAGCAGCCAGGCGCGTCACAATGAGCAGTTCTTC

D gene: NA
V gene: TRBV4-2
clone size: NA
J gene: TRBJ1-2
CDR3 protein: CASSHEGHFYGYTF
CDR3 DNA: TGTGCCAGCAGCCATGAGGGACACTTCTATGGCTACACCTTC

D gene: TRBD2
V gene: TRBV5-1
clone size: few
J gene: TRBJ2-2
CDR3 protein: CASSSLAGGSTGELFF
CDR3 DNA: TGCGCCAGCAGCTCCCTAGCGGGGGGGTCCACCGGGGAGCTGTTTTTT

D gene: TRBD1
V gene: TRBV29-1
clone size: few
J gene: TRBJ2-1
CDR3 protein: CSVAGQERGVGQFF
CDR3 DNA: TGCAGCGTTGCGGGACAGGAGAGGGGAGTAGGTCAGTTCTTC

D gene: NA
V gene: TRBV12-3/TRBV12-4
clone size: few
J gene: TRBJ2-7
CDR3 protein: CASSFGGRGYEQYF
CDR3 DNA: TGTGCCAGCAGTTTCGGGGGCCGCGGCTACGAGCAGTACTTC

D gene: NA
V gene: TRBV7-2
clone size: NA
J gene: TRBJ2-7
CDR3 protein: CASSLRRDRWYEQYF
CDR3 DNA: TGTGCCAGCAGCTTAAGGAGAGACAGGTGGTACGAGCAGTACTTC

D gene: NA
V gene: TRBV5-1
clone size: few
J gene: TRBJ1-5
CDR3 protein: CASSLDPGDQPQHF
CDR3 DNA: TGCGCCAGCAGCCTGGATCCCGGGGATCAGCCCCAGCATTTT

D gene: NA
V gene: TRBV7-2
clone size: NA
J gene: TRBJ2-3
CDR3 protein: CASSRPQGSNYEDTQYF
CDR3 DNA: TGTGCCAGCAGCCGACCCCAAGGGTCCAACTACGAAGATACGCAGTATTTT

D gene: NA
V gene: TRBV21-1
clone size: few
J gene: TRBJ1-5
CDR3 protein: CASSDCRRAGNQPQHF
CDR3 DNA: TGTGCCAGCAGCGATTGCAGGCGGGCAGGGAATCAGCCCCAGCATTTT

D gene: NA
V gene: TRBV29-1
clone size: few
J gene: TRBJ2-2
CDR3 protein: CSVEGRRDTGELFF
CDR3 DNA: TGCAGCGTTGAAGGCCGCAGGGATACCGGGGAGCTGTTTTTT